Listed here are 24 T cell receptor beta chains from one sample, sequenced in a study of CD8 T cells in ankylosing spondylitis. TCRdb re-derived calls from the 5' RACE reads in MiXCR, one entry per CDR3 protein. The sample lists about 280,000 distinct CDR3 sequences, about 20% occurring once. The sample comprised blood, either unsorted or a sorted T cell fraction (not recorded which). The receptors were gathered from a male donor with ankylosing spondylitis or in good health (not recorded which).

This chain links TRBV4-1 with TRBJ2-7; no reliable D call. CDR1 is MGHRA and CDR2 is YSYEKL in the germline V gene. Trimming stripped 4 bases from V and 0 bases from J, with 10 bases between. The CDR3 consists of 14 residues. This CDR3 is CASSPFGYSYEQYV. CDR3 coding DNA: TGCGCCAGCAGCCCTTTCGGCTACTCCTACGAGCAGTACGTC.

The rearrangement uses TRBV20-1 and TRBJ2-5, with TRBD2 matching 7 bases. This CDR3 spans 12 amino acids. V gave up 5 bases and J gave up 1 base; unmatched junction bases: 1. CDR1 DFQATT and CDR2 SNEGSKA come from the germline V gene (reference sequence). CDR3 sequence reads: CSAWGGQETQYF. The CDR3 nucleotides are TGCAGTGCTTGGGGGGGCCAAGAGACCCAGTACTTC.

The chain employs TRBV5-1 and TRBJ2-3; D is uncertain. With 3 bases removed from V and 2 bases from J, the gap between germline ends came to 10 bases. Germline V gene lookup returns CDR1 SGHRS and CDR2 YFSETQ. The CDR3 runs to 14 residues. CDR3 protein: CASSSLAHTDTQYF. In DNA, the CDR3 is TGCGCCAGCAGCTCCCTGGCTCACACAGATACGCAGTATTTT.

The gene calls are TRBV2 and TRBJ1-5; D may be TRBD1 (6 bases). CDR1 and CDR2 (germline): SNHLY, FYNNEI. The CDR3 contains 18 residues. Trimming shortened V by 5 bases and J by 0 bases, and 20 bases separated the two germline ends. CDR3 DNA sequence: TGTGCCAGCAGTTCGATAATGGACAGATTTTATAGCAATCAGCCCCAGCATTTT. This sequence encodes CASSSIMDRFYSNQPQHF.

This clonotype was observed a handful of times. The rearrangement links TRBV7-2 to TRBJ2-7; tentative D call: TRBD2 (6 bases). Germline V gene lookup returns CDR1 SGHTA and CDR2 FQGNSA. The CDR3 runs to 14 residues. V was shortened by 5 bases and J by 5 bases, with 16 bases between the two germline ends. The CDR3: CASSPRLANHEQYV. CDR3 sequence (DNA): TGTGCCAGCAGCCCCAGGCTAGCGAACCACGAGCAGTACGTC.

This rearrangement joins TRBV6-2 or TRBV6-3 to TRBJ2-1, with 8 bases identical to TRBD2. The V gene end was trimmed by 10 bases and the J gene end by 6 bases; junction bases not matched to a gene: 8. This CDR3 contains 13 residues. Germline V gene lookup returns CDR1 MNHEY and CDR2 SVGEGT. The CDR3 sequence: CAIKREYFNEQFF. CDR3 coding DNA: TGTGCCATCAAGCGGGAGTATTTCAATGAGCAGTTCTTC.

The chain is built from TRBV15 and TRBJ2-1; 9 bases line up with TRBD2. The J segment lost 0 bases and the V segment lost 5 bases, leaving 5 bases of the junction unmatched. From germline, CDR1 is LNHNV and CDR2 YYDKDF (reference sequence). The CDR3 is made up of 16 amino acids. The CDR3 DNA sequence: TGTGCCACCAGCCAAACTAGCGGGTACTCCTACAATGAGCAGTTCTTC. It yields the protein CATSQTSGYSYNEQFF.

The chain recombines TRBV7-6 with TRBJ2-2; the D gene is possibly TRBD2 (5 bases). V was shortened by 4 bases and J by 3 bases, with 12 bases between the two germline ends. Looked up from germline, CDR1 is SGHVS and CDR2 is FNYEAQ. The CDR3 is 15 amino acids. The CDR3 coding sequence is TGTGCCAGCAGCTCTGAGGACTTCGACACCGGGGAGCTGTTTTTT. Residues: CASSSEDFDTGELFF.

J is TRBJ2-7 and V is TRBV21-1; TRBD2 reflects the table's D call only, with no check against the DNA. TRBV21-1 is labeled a pseudogene. The CDR3 has 17 amino acids. The chain's CDR3 is CASSTMTSGPSDDEQYV. As DNA, the CDR3 is TGTGCCAGCAGCACTATGACTAGCGGCCCTTCTGACGACGAGCAGTACGTC.

This clonotype was recorded a few times. The rearrangement uses TRBV5-1 and TRBJ1-1; TRBD1 matches at 8 bases. The germline V gene has CDR1 SGHRS and CDR2 YFSETQ. CDR3 length: 15 residues. V trimming: 3 bases; J trimming: 4 bases; junction bases outside the gene matches: 8. The CDR3 reads CASSSLGQVGTEAFF. The CDR3 DNA sequence: TGCGCCAGCAGCTCTTTGGGACAGGTCGGCACTGAAGCTTTCTTT.

The chain is built from TRBV6-2 or TRBV6-3 and TRBJ1-5; the D is unclear. The CDR3 length is 13 residues. CDR1 MNHEY and CDR2 SVGEGT come from the germline V gene. V lost 3 bases to trimming and J lost 1 base, with 4 bases between them. The CDR3 here is CASSYGSNQPQHF. In nucleotides, the CDR3 is TGTGCCAGCAGTTATGGGAGCAATCAGCCCCAGCATTTT.

The chain carries TRBV20-1 and TRBJ1-5, with D hard to call. V lost 6 bases, J lost 0 bases, and 12 bases lay in between. This CDR3 comprises 14 residues. Germline loops: CDR1 DFQATT, CDR2 SNEGSKA (reference sequence). CDR3 amino acids: CSAQSGYSNQPQHF. The CDR3 bases are TGCAGTGCCCAATCGGGCTATAGCAATCAGCCCCAGCATTTT.

In regard to this clonotype: Compared with germline, one end of the junction differs, possibly owing to a read error. The J gene is TRBJ2-1, the V gene TRBV5-1; TRBD2 matches 15 bases. CDR1 is SGHRS, CDR2 YFSETQ, per germline. This CDR3 is 13 amino acids long. The CDR3 nucleotides are TGCGCCAGCAGCTTGGTCGGGACTAGCGGGGGGACCTTC. Translation gives CASSLVGTSGGTF.

This clonotype was detected a few times. This chain uses TRBV12-3 or TRBV12-4 with TRBJ1-1; D ambiguous. CDR3 size: 13 residues. Trimming shortened V by 3 bases and J by 3 bases, and 8 bases separated the two germline ends. The CDR3 sequence is CASSFGSHTEAFF. Here the CDR3 DNA reads TGTGCCAGCAGTTTCGGCAGCCACACTGAAGCTTTCTTT.

A few counts support this clonotype. The rearrangement joins TRBV20-1 to TRBJ1-6, with 8 bases lining up with TRBD1. CDR1 and CDR2 (germline): DFQATT, SNEGSKA (reference sequence). V was pared by 6 bases and J by 8 bases, with 9 bases of the junction left unmatched. This CDR3 comprises 14 residues. In DNA form, the CDR3 reads TGCAGTGCGCCATCGGACAGGGCATATTCACCCCTCCACTTT. Translation gives CSAPSDRAYSPLHF.

V gene TRBV2 combines with J gene TRBJ2-5, with 9 bases identical to TRBD1. This CDR3 is 14 amino acids long. Germline V gene data show CDR1 as SNHLY and CDR2 as FYNNEI. The J segment lost 3 bases and the V segment lost 6 bases, leaving 5 bases of the junction unmatched. Written as DNA, the CDR3 is TGTGCCAGCAGACAACGGACAGGGGAAGAGACCCAGTACTTC. Translation: CASRQRTGEETQYF.

This clonotype came up a few times. The chain has TRBV12-3 or TRBV12-4 and TRBJ2-3; TRBD2 is a possible D gene (6 bases). The CDR3 totals 15 residues. Trimming pared 6 bases from V and 4 bases from J, leaving 17 bases between. CDR3 DNA sequence: TGTGCCAGCAGCCCTCGGGACTTTTGGCCAGATACGCAGTATTTT. Its protein is CASSPRDFWPDTQYF.

This sequence joins TRBV9 and TRBJ2-5, with a tentative D call TRBD2 (5 bases). CDR3 size: 14 residues. V was cut by 4 bases and J by 4 bases, with 14 bases left in between. Per germline, CDR1 SGDLS and CDR2 YYNGEE. CDR3 coding DNA: TGTGCCAGCAGCCAAAAGCGGTGGGGAGAGACCCAGTACTTC. Protein: CASSQKRWGETQYF.

The chain recombines TRBV12-3 or TRBV12-4 with TRBJ2-2; 8 bases line up with TRBD1. The CDR3 consists of 17 residues. V lost 8 bases to trimming and J lost 4 bases; unmatched junction nucleotides: 15. In DNA, the CDR3 is TGTGCCAGCTTCCTTTATGGAGGACAGGGAGGCACCGGGGAGCTGTTTTTT. Amino acids: CASFLYGGQGGTGELFF.

In this sample, this clonotype turned up a few times. This chain connects TRBV6-5 to TRBJ2-5, with 8 bases lining up with TRBD1. The germline V gene encodes CDR1 MNHEY and CDR2 SVGAGI. This CDR3 comprises 12 residues. V gave up 8 bases and J gave up 5 bases; unmatched junction bases: 4. Written as DNA, the CDR3 is TGTGCCAGCGGACAGGGTTCGGAGACCCAGTACTTC. Encoded protein: CASGQGSETQYF.

In this sample, this clonotype turned up once. The gene calls are TRBV7-6 and TRBJ2-1; TRBD2 agrees at 9 bases. Trimming removed 2 bases from V and 0 bases from J; junction bases left unmatched: 5. Germline loops: CDR1 SGHVS, CDR2 FNYEAQ. The CDR3 has 17 amino acids. For the CDR3, the DNA is TGTGCCAGCAGCTTATTGGCGGGAGGGCTCTCCTACAATGAGCAGTTCTTC. Its translation is CASSLLAGGLSYNEQFF.

This rearrangement joins TRBV20-1 to TRBJ2-3; 10 bases agree with TRBD2. The trim removed 0 bases at V and 5 bases at J, leaving 8 bases unmatched. Germline lookup yields CDR1 DFQATT and CDR2 SNEGSKA (reference sequence). The CDR3 has 16 residues. CDR3 in DNA: TGCAGTGCTAGAGATGGAAGCGGGAGGGCCGGAGATACGCAGTATTTT. Translating gives CSARDGSGRAGDTQYF.

V and J are TRBV10-3 and TRBJ2-2; D possibly uses TRBD1 or TRBD2 (5 bases each). The CDR3 spans 15 residues. Germline V gene sequence: CDR1 ENHRY, CDR2 SYGVKD. V gave up 3 bases and J gave up 1 base, with 9 bases separating them. The CDR3 DNA is TGTGCCATCAGTGACCGGGACCAGAACACCGGGGAGCTGTTTTTT. It encodes CAISDRDQNTGELFF.

The chain uses TRBV4-2 and TRBJ2-1; D is unclear. Trimming took off 1 base at V and 1 base at J, with 8 bases between the two ends. The CDR3 totals 15 residues. Germline V CDR1 and CDR2: LGHNA, YNFKEQ. As DNA, the CDR3 is TGTGCCAGCAGCCAAGGTGGCGAGTCCTACAATGAGCAGTTCTTC. Its translation: CASSQGGESYNEQFF.